This is a list of T cell receptor beta chains from one sample in a study of shared clonotypes between healthy human individuals. TCRdb keeps only in-frame clones here, not all; method: immunoSEQ multiplex PCR. The data contain approximately 330,000 clones, 73% of them singletons. Sequenced sample: memory CD4+ T cells sorted from blood. The receptor source for this set is a man aged 25 to 40 in good health. CDR3s include the opening cysteine and the closing phenylalanine or tryptophan. A D gene is named only where the DNA matches it firmly. The size of a clone is reported for some rows only, either as once, few or many, or as a class for expanded clones.

abundance	v_gene	d_gene	j_gene	CDR3aa	CDR3nt
.	TRBV9	.	TRBJ2-1	CASSRGTNNEQFF	TGTGCCAGCAGCAGAGGGACCAACAATGAGCAGTTCTTC
.	TRBV5-4	.	TRBJ2-5	CASSTGLSREETQYF	TGTGCCAGCAGCACGGGCCTCTCTAGAGAGGAGACCCAGTACTTC
once	TRBV18	.	TRBJ1-6	CASSPRFTRVGNSPLHF	TGTGCCAGCTCACCAAGGTTTACGAGGGTCGGAAATTCACCCCTCCACTTT
once	TRBV11-1	.	TRBJ1-1	CASSSGRGTEAFF	TGTGCCAGCAGCTCAGGCAGGGGCACTGAAGCTTTCTTT
.	TRBV7-8	.	TRBJ2-2	CASSLVLVGPGELFF	TGTGCCAGCAGCTTAGTATTGGTAGGGCCCGGGGAGCTGTTTTTT
.	TRBV9	TRBD2	TRBJ2-1	CASSVTSGEYNEQFF	TGTGCCAGCAGCGTGACTAGCGGAGAGTACAATGAGCAGTTCTTC
.	TRBV11-2	.	TRBJ1-1	CASSLTTGNTEAFF	TGTGCCAGCAGCTTAACGACAGGAAACACTGAAGCTTTCTTT
.	TRBV28	.	TRBJ1-4	CASSHLVGGGEKLFF	TGTGCCAGCAGCCACCTAGTTGGAGGGGGGGAAAAACTGTTTTTT
.	TRBV4-3	.	TRBJ2-5	CASSQGRGETQYF	TGCGCCAGCAGCCAAGGTCGAGGGGAGACCCAGTACTTC
.	TRBV7-3	TRBD1	TRBJ2-1	CASSLGDRSYNEQFF	TGTGCCAGCAGCTTAGGGGACAGGTCCTACAATGAGCAGTTCTTC
.	TRBV5-4	TRBD2	TRBJ2-5	CASSFMSGRAKETQYF	TGTGCCAGCAGCTTCATGAGCGGGAGGGCTAAAGAGACCCAGTACTTC
many	TRBV4-1	TRBD1	TRBJ1-2	CASSQETGDYYGYTF	TGCGCCAGCAGCCAAGAAACAGGGGATTACTATGGCTACACCTTC
.	TRBV6-1	.	TRBJ2-7	CASVVEGGSEQYF	TGTGCCAGCGTAGTTGAGGGGGGGAGCGAGCAGTACTTC
.	TRBV5-4	TRBD2	TRBJ2-3	CASSSGLAGVTDTQYF	TGTGCCAGCAGCTCGGGACTAGCGGGAGTTACAGATACGCAGTATTTT
.	TRBV7-9	TRBD2	TRBJ2-2	CASSLVWGLGPTGELFF	TGTGCCAGCAGCTTAGTTTGGGGACTAGGTCCCACCGGGGAGCTGTTTTTT
.	TRBV5-1	.	TRBJ1-4	CASSVDSGGQGSEKLFF	TGCGCCAGCAGCGTGGATTCCGGAGGCCAAGGGAGTGAAAAACTGTTTTTT
few	TRBV30	.	TRBJ1-3	CAWRIDRTGNPIYF	TGTGCCTGGAGGATTGACAGAACTGGAAACCCCATATATTTT
many	TRBV29-1	.	TRBJ2-3	CSVDDSVGVGDTQYF	TGCAGCGTTGACGACTCGGTAGGGGTTGGAGATACGCAGTATTTT
.	TRBV2	.	TRBJ2-5	CASSEGLSETQYF	TGTGCCAGCAGTGAAGGACTTTCAGAGACCCAGTACTTC
many	TRBV5-1	.	TRBJ2-3	CASRVAAVDGDTQYF	TGCGCCAGCCGGGTGGCAGCGGTCGATGGAGATACGCAGTATTTT
.	TRBV18	TRBD1	TRBJ1-1	CASSPTGGNTEAFF	TGTGCCAGCTCACCGACAGGGGGGAACACTGAAGCTTTCTTT
.	TRBV28	.	TRBJ1-1	CASSPAYTEAFF	TGTGCCAGCAGTCCAGCATACACTGAAGCTTTCTTT
.	TRBV28	.	TRBJ2-7	CASSFNPTFRPENYEQYF	TGTGCCAGCAGTTTCAACCCCACTTTTCGCCCGGAAAACTACGAGCAGTACTTC
once	TRBV9	TRBD2	TRBJ2-1	CASSVAPSSGVSYNEQFF	TGTGCCAGCAGCGTAGCTCCTTCTAGCGGCGTCTCCTACAATGAGCAGTTCTTC
once	TRBV10-1	.	TRBJ2-1	CASSKEEEQFF	TGCGCCAGCAGCAAAGAAGAGGAGCAGTTCTTC
.	TRBV28	TRBD1	TRBJ1-5	CASTIRRDREVVEHF	TGTGCCAGCACTATCCGTCGGGACAGGGAGGTCGTGGAGCATTTT
.	TRBV5-4	TRBD1	TRBJ2-7	CASSLAWTGSGEQYF	TGTGCCAGCAGCTTGGCGTGGACAGGGTCGGGCGAGCAGTACTTC
.	TRBV11-2	TRBD1	TRBJ2-5	CASSRGQGEGVSEETQYF	TGTGCCAGCAGCCGAGGACAGGGGGAGGGAGTATCGGAAGAGACCCAGTACTTC
.	TRBV6-1	.	TRBJ1-2	CASKQGSGYTF	TGTGCCAGCAAGCAGGGCTCTGGCTACACCTTC
.	TRBV19	TRBD1	TRBJ2-3	CASTTTGGTDTQYF	TGTGCCAGTACCACGACAGGGGGGACAGATACGCAGTATTTT
.	TRBV6-1	.	TRBJ2-7	CASSEGVGGYEQYF	TGTGCCAGCAGTGAAGGGGTAGGAGGTTACGAGCAGTACTTC
.	TRBV7-9	.	TRBJ2-2	CASTPTPIGGPIPGELFF	TGTGCCAGCACCCCCACCCCGATCGGAGGGCCGATCCCCGGGGAGCTGTTTTTT
.	TRBV5-4	TRBD2	TRBJ2-2	CASSLGTSSGELFF	TGTGCCAGCAGCTTGGGGACTAGTAGCGGGGAGCTGTTTTTT
.	TRBV10-2	TRBD2	TRBJ2-5	CASSESSGLAGGIGETQYF	TGCGCCAGCAGTGAGTCCTCGGGACTAGCGGGAGGGATAGGGGAGACCCAGTACTTC
once	TRBV27	TRBD2	TRBJ2-7	CASRASGLAYEQYF	TGTGCCAGCCGCGCTAGCGGGTTAGCCTACGAGCAGTACTTC
.	TRBV15	TRBD1	TRBJ1-2	CATTQTGAGYTF	TGTGCCACCACCCAGACAGGGGCCGGCTACACCTTC
.	TRBV7-7	.	TRBJ2-2	CASSFAVGSTGELFF	TGTGCTAGCAGCTTTGCCGTTGGATCCACCGGGGAGCTGTTTTTT
.	TRBV14	TRBD2	TRBJ2-1	CASSQDQGLAGKLGEQFF	TGTGCCAGCAGCCAAGATCAGGGTCTAGCGGGAAAATTGGGTGAGCAGTTCTTC
many	TRBV28	.	TRBJ1-2	CASMGGRNYGYTF	TGTGCCAGCATGGGAGGGCGCAACTATGGCTACACCTTC
few	TRBV5-1	TRBD1	TRBJ2-1	CASSLVSGGAGNEQFF	TGCGCCAGCAGCTTGGTATCAGGGGGCGCGGGCAATGAGCAGTTCTTC
few	TRBV11-2	.	TRBJ2-7	CASSLDRYEQYF	TGTGCCAGCAGCTTAGACCGGTACGAGCAGTACTTC
.	TRBV5-1	.	TRBJ2-1	CASSLGSTATVEQFF	TGCGCCAGCAGCTTGGGGTCGACGGCGACTGTTGAGCAGTTCTTC
.	TRBV5-6	.	TRBJ2-7	CASSFKGVRGVYEQYF	TGTGCCAGCAGTTTTAAAGGGGTAAGGGGCGTCTACGAGCAGTACTTC
.	TRBV2	.	TRBJ2-7	CASIRQPAGISYEQYF	TGTGCCAGCATCCGGCAGCCCGCAGGGATATCATACGAGCAGTACTTC
.	TRBV29-1	TRBD1	TRBJ2-1	CSAASGQVVNEQFF	TGCAGCGCTGCATCGGGACAGGTGGTCAATGAGCAGTTCTTC
.	TRBV29-1	TRBD1	TRBJ2-3	CSGMKQGSATDTQYF	TGCAGCGGGATGAAACAGGGGAGCGCGACAGATACGCAGTATTTT
.	TRBV7-6	.	TRBJ1-4	CASSSAPGTNEKLFF	TGTGCCAGCAGCTCCGCCCCCGGGACTAATGAAAAACTGTTTTTT
.	TRBV18	.	TRBJ2-7	CASSPDLRDEQYF	TGTGCCAGCTCACCAGACCTGAGGGACGAGCAGTACTTC
.	TRBV18	TRBD2	TRBJ2-2	CASSRTSGSSNTGELFF	TGTGCCAGCTCCCGGACTAGCGGGTCTTCGAACACCGGGGAGCTGTTTTTT
many	TRBV5-6	.	TRBJ2-7	CASSLNYEQYF	TGTGCCAGCAGCTTGAACTACGAGCAGTACTTC
.	TRBV7-2	.	TRBJ2-7	CASSSPQASEQYF	TGTGCCAGCAGCTCCCCGCAGGCGAGCGAGCAGTACTTC
.	TRBV7-2	.	TRBJ2-3	CASSLRGSSSDTQYF	TGTGCCAGCAGCTTGCGCGGCTCGAGCTCAGATACGCAGTATTTT
.	TRBV7-9	.	TRBJ2-3	CASSALRGSGQGTQYF	TGTGCCAGCAGCGCGCTGCGGGGTAGCGGGCAGGGGACGCAGTATTTT
.	TRBV2	.	TRBJ2-5	CASTPWEQETQYF	TGTGCCAGCACCCCCTGGGAGCAAGAGACCCAGTACTTC
few	TRBV4-3	.	TRBJ1-2	CASSLGVPSYGYTF	TGCGCCAGCAGCCTGGGGGTCCCCTCCTATGGCTACACCTTC